Reported below is one T cell receptor (beta chain). Its specificity is not known. CD4+ T cells that had been cultured provided DNA sequenced with the Oncomine TCR Beta short-read assay. One entry per CDR3 protein results from TCRdb running MiXCR on the PCR reads. The sample holds roughly 15,000 distinct CDR3 sequences; approximately 53% are singletons and the top ten take about a sixth. The V and J ends lost 3 bases and 3 bases, in that order; junction bases with no gene match: 11. Germline CDR1 MNHEY, CDR2 SMNVEV (reference sequence). The length of the CDR3 is 17 residues. The treatment is: approximately nine-day PBMC culture with coronavirus spike peptide pools or control peptides (ViraFEST assay). With approximately 10 ug/ml peptide pools and about 9.6 IU/ml IL-2, PBMCs were cultured at some 2 million per well. These data are taken from a study of vaccination and CD4 T cells after COVID-19. Study as a whole: Convalescents were six males and four females, two of them Hispanic. Cultures serving as controls received a peptide pool (CEFX or HIV-1 Nef) or no peptide. Study conclusions and caveats: Convalescent patient numbers were relatively low, with no early post-infection timepoints.

This receptor was identified in a human donor who had recovered from COVID-19. Sequencing was done on a sample of CD4+ T cells from blood, cultured in vitro. The chain combines TRBV27 with TRBJ2-1; 7 positions agree with TRBD2. DNA for the CDR3: TGTGCCAGCAGTTTCACAATAGGCGGGGGAGACTACAATGAGCAGTTCTTC. Protein product: CASSFTIGGGDYNEQFF.